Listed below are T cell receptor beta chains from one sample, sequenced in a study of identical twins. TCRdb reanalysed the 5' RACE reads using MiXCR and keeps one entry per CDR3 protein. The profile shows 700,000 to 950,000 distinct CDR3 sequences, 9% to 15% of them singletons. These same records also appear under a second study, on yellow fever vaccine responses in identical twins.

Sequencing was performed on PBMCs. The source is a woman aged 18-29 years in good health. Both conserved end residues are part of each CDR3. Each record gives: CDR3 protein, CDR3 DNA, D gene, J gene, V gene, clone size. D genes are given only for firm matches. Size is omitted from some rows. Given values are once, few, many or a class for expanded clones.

CDR3: CSSSPRAGVTYNEQFF
DNA: TGCTCCAGCAGCCCAAGGGCGGGAGTCACCTACAATGAGCAGTTCTTC
D: TRBD2
J: TRBJ2-1
V: TRBV5-1
size: NA

CDR3: CASSHVGELFF
DNA: TGCGCCAGCAGCCATGTCGGGGAGCTGTTTTTT
D: NA
J: TRBJ2-2
V: TRBV4-1
size: NA

CDR3: CATSVPGSSYNEQFF
DNA: TGTGCCACCAGTGTTCCAGGGAGCTCCTACAATGAGCAGTTCTTC
D: NA
J: TRBJ2-1
V: TRBV24-1
size: NA

CDR3: CSASLYNLNTEAFF
DNA: TGCAGTGCTAGCTTATACAATCTGAACACTGAAGCTTTCTTT
D: NA
J: TRBJ1-1
V: TRBV20-1
size: many

CDR3: CSAQPGLAKNEQFF
DNA: TGCAGTGCCCAACCGGGACTAGCGAAAAATGAGCAGTTCTTC
D: TRBD2
J: TRBJ2-1
V: TRBV20-1
size: few

CDR3: CSARRSGQVDSGYTF
DNA: TGCAGTGCTAGGAGGTCCGGACAGGTGGATTCTGGCTACACCTTC
D: TRBD1
J: TRBJ1-2
V: TRBV20-1
size: NA

CDR3: CASSPRQGAFQETQYF
DNA: TGTGCCAGCAGCCCCAGACAGGGGGCTTTTCAAGAGACCCAGTACTTC
D: TRBD1
J: TRBJ2-5
V: TRBV6-1
size: NA

CDR3: CASSIVGSGRDTQYF
DNA: TGTGCCAGTAGTATAGTTGGTAGCGGGAGAGATACGCAGTATTTT
D: TRBD2
J: TRBJ2-3
V: TRBV19
size: NA

CDR3: CATGYYEQYF
DNA: TGTGCCACAGGATACTACGAGCAGTACTTC
D: NA
J: TRBJ2-7
V: TRBV27
size: NA

CDR3: CASSLGGRTALAKNIQYF
DNA: TGTGCCAGCAGTTTAGGGGGCCGGACAGCTTTAGCCAAAAACATTCAGTACTTC
D: NA
J: TRBJ2-4
V: TRBV12-3/TRBV12-4
size: NA

CDR3: CASSPLLAGGGSF
DNA: TGTGCCAGCAGCCCCCTCTTAGCGGGAGGGGGATCCTTC
D: TRBD2
J: TRBJ2-1
V: TRBV7-9
size: NA

CDR3: CASSVDRASLTDTQYF
DNA: TGTGCCAGCAGCGTTGACAGGGCTTCGCTTACAGATACGCAGTATTTT
D: TRBD1
J: TRBJ2-3
V: TRBV9
size: many

CDR3: CASSQAHSLNTEAFF
DNA: TGCGCCAGCAGCCAAGCCCACAGCTTGAACACTGAAGCTTTCTTT
D: NA
J: TRBJ1-1
V: TRBV4-1
size: few

CDR3: CASRSRPGELFF
DNA: TGTGCCAGCAGATCAAGGCCCGGGGAGCTGTTTTTT
D: NA
J: TRBJ2-2
V: TRBV6-5
size: few

CDR3: CASSANGLDYEQYF
DNA: TGCGCCAGCAGCGCGAATGGACTAGACTACGAGCAGTACTTC
D: TRBD2
J: TRBJ2-7
V: TRBV5-1
size: NA

CDR3: CASSLPAGLDNEQFF
DNA: TGTGCCAGCAGCTTACCAGCGGGACTAGACAATGAGCAGTTCTTC
D: TRBD2
J: TRBJ2-1
V: TRBV7-2
size: few

CDR3: CASSLPSGLTDTQYF
DNA: TGCGCCAGCAGCTTGCCTAGCGGGCTTACAGATACGCAGTATTTT
D: TRBD2
J: TRBJ2-3
V: TRBV5-1
size: few

CDR3: CASSLRVLGLIGGELFF
DNA: TGTGCCAGCAGCTTGAGAGTGCTTGGGTTAATTGGAGGGGAGCTGTTTTTT
D: NA
J: TRBJ2-2
V: TRBV7-2
size: NA

CDR3: CASSLGAGGINEQFF
DNA: TGTGCCAGCAGCTTGGGGGCGGGAGGGATAAATGAGCAGTTCTTC
D: TRBD2
J: TRBJ2-1
V: TRBV5-5
size: few

CDR3: CASSQGALAGGWSYNEQFF
DNA: TGTGCCAGCAGCCAAGGAGCCCTAGCGGGGGGTTGGTCCTACAATGAGCAGTTCTTC
D: TRBD2
J: TRBJ2-1
V: TRBV3-1
size: NA

CDR3: CASSPSAGTGTETQYF
DNA: TGTGCCAGCAGTCCTTCTGCCGGGACAGGGACAGAGACCCAGTACTTC
D: TRBD1
J: TRBJ2-5
V: TRBV6-1
size: many

CDR3: CSARSRGNSPLHF
DNA: TGCAGTGCTAGGAGTAGGGGCAATTCACCCCTCCACTTT
D: NA
J: TRBJ1-6
V: TRBV20-1
size: NA

CDR3: CSAVAVTNTGELFF
DNA: TGCAGTGCTGTAGCGGTGACGAACACCGGGGAGCTGTTTTTT
D: NA
J: TRBJ2-2
V: TRBV20-1
size: few

CDR3: CASSLAHLSGGLGTGELFF
DNA: TGTGCCAGCAGCTTAGCTCATTTGTCAGGGGGCCTCGGCACCGGGGAGCTGTTTTTT
D: TRBD1
J: TRBJ2-2
V: TRBV11-1
size: few

CDR3: CASSSRPGQGNTEAFF
DNA: TGTGCCAGCAGCTCACGCCCGGGACAGGGGAACACTGAAGCTTTCTTT
D: TRBD1
J: TRBJ1-1
V: TRBV7-6
size: NA

CDR3: CASSDRITEKLFF
DNA: TGTGCCAGCTCCGACAGGATTACTGAAAAACTGTTTTTT
D: NA
J: TRBJ1-4
V: TRBV25-1
size: few

CDR3: CAISVRHNEQFF
DNA: TGTGCCATCAGTGTAAGGCACAATGAGCAGTTCTTC
D: NA
J: TRBJ2-1
V: TRBV10-3
size: NA

CDR3: CSARDGSGRALIGRKETQYF
DNA: TGCAGTGCTAGAGACGGTAGCGGGAGGGCCCTCATCGGGCGCAAAGAGACCCAGTACTTC
D: TRBD2
J: TRBJ2-5
V: TRBV20-1
size: NA

CDR3: CASSQRLAGGYQETQYF
DNA: TGTGCCAGCAGCCAACGACTAGCGGGGGGATACCAAGAGACCCAGTACTTC
D: TRBD2
J: TRBJ2-5
V: TRBV11-2
size: NA

CDR3: CASSVRGGTSSYEQYF
DNA: TGTGCCAGCAGCGTTAGAGGGGGGACTTCAAGTTACGAGCAGTACTTC
D: NA
J: TRBJ2-7
V: TRBV9
size: few

CDR3: CASSIGLAVHEQFF
DNA: TGTGCCAGTAGTATAGGACTAGCGGTCCATGAGCAGTTCTTC
D: TRBD2
J: TRBJ2-1
V: TRBV19
size: NA

CDR3: CASRRGTGARNTEAFF
DNA: TGCGCCAGCAGGAGGGGGACAGGGGCTAGGAACACTGAAGCTTTCTTT
D: TRBD1
J: TRBJ1-1
V: TRBV4-1
size: few